Following are 26 T cell receptor beta chains from one sample sequenced in a study of blood T cell repertoires in COVID-19. Sequencing was performed with immunoSEQ multiplex PCR; in TCRdb, only in-frame clones are kept and a portion is missing. The sample holds more than 85,000 clones, approximately 80% seen once. Sequenced: peripheral blood. The receptors derive from a human donor in a cohort sampled during active COVID-19.

V gene TRBV28 combines with J gene TRBJ2-5, with D perhaps matching TRBD2 (7 bases). V lost 4 bases and J 4 bases, leaving 28 bases between the germline ends. In germline, CDR1 is MDHEN, CDR2 SYDVKM. The CDR3 is 19 residues long. The CDR3 sequence: CASSSYLAGGEGGRETQYF. The CDR3 DNA reads as TGTGCCAGCAGTTCTTATCTAGCTGGGGGGGAGGGGGGCCGAGAGACCCAGTACTTC.

This chain uses TRBV6-5 with TRBJ1-2, with TRBD1 matching 9 bases. J was trimmed by 6 bases and V by 4 bases; bases with no gene match: 9. This CDR3 has 15 amino acids. The germline CDR1 and CDR2 sequences are MNHEY and SVGAGI. CDR3 coding DNA: TGTGCCAGCAGTTTAACAGGGGGCCCCCAGCATGGCTACACCTTC. Encoded protein: CASSLTGGPQHGYTF.

This chain joins TRBV11-2 and TRBJ1-4, with unresolved D. Germline loops: CDR1 SGHAT, CDR2 FQNNGV. Trimming shortened V by 5 bases and J by 3 bases, and 10 bases separated the two germline ends. The CDR3 consists of 14 residues. The DNA of the CDR3 is TGTGCCAGCAGCCCGGGGTTGGCTAATGAAAAACTGTTTTTT. Protein: CASSPGLANEKLFF. Drawing the rest from reference TRBV11-2 and TRBJ1-4, the complete variable domain is EAGVAQSPRYKIIEKRQSVAFWCNPISGHATLYWYQQILGQGPKLLIQFQNNGVVDDSQLPKDRFSAERLKGVDSTLKIQPAKLEDSAVYLCASSPGLANEKLFFGSGTQLSVL.

This chain joins TRBV2 and TRBJ1-2; the D is unclear. The V end lost 5 bases, the J end lost 4 bases, and 5 bases lay between the germline ends. CDR1 and CDR2 from the germline V gene are SNHLY and FYNNEI. CDR3 length equals 11 residues. The CDR3 spells CASSSPYGYTF. The CDR3, as DNA: TGTGCCAGCAGTTCTCCCTATGGCTACACCTTC.

The rearrangement links TRBV5-8 to TRBJ1-1; D is uncertain. The CDR3 is 13 residues long. The ends were cut back, 7 bases at V and 2 bases at J, with 12 bases in the middle. In germline, CDR1 is SGHTS, CDR2 YDEGEE. The CDR3 DNA reads TGTGCCAGCGGAACTACAAGAAACACTGAAGCTTTCTTT. This encodes CASGTTRNTEAFF. Based on the CDR3 plus reference TRBV5-8 and TRBJ1-1, the full variable domain is EAGVTQSPTHLIKTRGQQATLRCSPISGHTSVYWYQQALGLGLQFLLWYDEGEERNRGNFPPRFSGRQFPNYSSELNVNALELEDSALYLCASGTTRNTEAFFGQGTRLTVV.

The rearrangement uses TRBV5-1 and TRBJ2-2, with no clear D. Trimming took off 0 bases at V and 4 bases at J, with 13 bases between the two ends. Germline CDR1 and CDR2: SGHRS and YFSETQ. This CDR3 contains 16 residues. For the CDR3, the DNA is TGCGCCAGCAGCTTGGCCGCGGAGATGGGCACCGGGGAGCTGTTTTTT. This encodes CASSLAAEMGTGELFF.

The chain is built from TRBV6-6 and TRBJ2-1, with TRBD2 identical over 7 bases. The V gene end was trimmed by 5 bases and the J gene end by 0 bases; junction bases not matched to a gene: 16. Looked up from germline, CDR1 is MNHNY and CDR2 is SVGAGI (reference sequence). The length of the CDR3 is 19 residues. The chain's CDR3 is CASSQTSSGTYSSYNEQFF. In nucleotides, the CDR3 is TGTGCCAGCAGTCAGACTAGCAGCGGGACCTACAGCTCCTACAATGAGCAGTTCTTC.

The chain combines TRBV10-3 with TRBJ1-5; TRBD1 agrees at 8 bases. CDR1 is ENHRY and CDR2 is SYGVKD in the germline V gene. J was trimmed by 3 bases and V by 6 bases; bases with no gene match: 7. The CDR3 spans 15 residues. The CDR3 loop reads CAIRVQGALNQPQHF. The CDR3 nucleotides read TGTGCCATCAGGGTTCAGGGGGCGCTCAATCAGCCCCAGCATTTT.

This clone was detected only a few times. This chain connects TRBV11-2 to TRBJ1-3; perhaps TRBD1 as D (5 bases). This CDR3 is 13 amino acids long. The V gene lost 6 bases and the J gene lost 0 bases, with 6 bases spanning the gap. Germline assignment: CDR1 SGHAT and CDR2 FQNNGV. The CDR3 coding sequence is TGTGCCAGCAGACAGGTCTCTGGAAACACCATATATTTT. Its protein is CASRQVSGNTIYF.

This chain links TRBV2 with TRBJ2-4, with TRBD2 as a possible D gene (5 bases). CDR3 length equals 12 residues. V was clipped by 7 bases and J by 10 bases, with 14 bases between them. Germline loops: CDR1 SNHLY, CDR2 FYNNEI. The CDR3 is CASKALDPIQYF. In nucleotides, the CDR3 is TGTGCCAGCAAGGCACTAGATCCGATTCAGTACTTC.

This chain links TRBV27 with TRBJ2-1, with 10 bases lining up with TRBD2. CDR3 size: 15 residues. Germline CDR1 and CDR2: MNHEY and SMNVEV (reference sequence). After removal of 2 bases from V and 12 bases from J, the junction contained 10 bases not matched to a gene. As DNA, the CDR3 is TGTGCCAGCAGTTTAGTAGCGGGAGGCCGGGTGGGGCAGTTCTTC. Its translation: CASSLVAGGRVGQFF.

The chain is built from TRBV2 and TRBJ2-7; 7 positions agree with TRBD1. Germline CDR1 and CDR2: SNHLY and FYNNEI. Germline trimming cut 4 bases from V and 2 bases from J; bases unmatched to any gene: 14. The CDR3 runs to 17 residues. Written as DNA, the CDR3 is TGTGCCAGCAGTGCGCTCCAGACAGGGTCGGTGGCCTACGAGCAGTACTTC. Protein product: CASSALQTGSVAYEQYF.

This sequence joins TRBV2 and TRBJ2-3, with 9 bases that match TRBD2. This CDR3 is 16 amino acids long. Per germline, CDR1 SNHLY and CDR2 FYNNEI. The V segment lost 1 base and the J segment 3 bases; nucleotides outside the gene matches: 5. The DNA of the CDR3 is TGTGCCAGCAGTGAAGGGCTAGCGGGAATAACAGATACGCAGTATTTT. Translating it yields CASSEGLAGITDTQYF.

The gene calls are TRBV5-5 and TRBJ1-3; D might be TRBD1 (5 bases). V was trimmed by 0 bases and J by 2 bases, leaving 15 bases between them. Germline CDR1 is SGHKS and CDR2 is YYEKEE (reference sequence). The CDR3 has 17 residues. CDR3 sequence reads: CASSLAGGGTAGNTIYF. As DNA, the CDR3 is TGTGCCAGCAGCTTGGCCGGCGGGGGGACCGCTGGAAACACCATATATTTT.

This chain uses TRBV18 with TRBJ1-2; 7 bases map to TRBD1. The V gene end was trimmed by 5 bases and the J gene end by 5 bases; junction bases not matched to a gene: 8. CDR1 and CDR2 (germline): KGHSH, LQKENI. The CDR3 is 14 amino acids. The CDR3 is CASSVRQGFYGYTF. CDR3 in DNA: TGTGCCAGCTCAGTTCGACAGGGATTTTATGGCTACACCTTC.

This chain uses TRBV15 with TRBJ1-3; D is unclear. V was trimmed by 0 bases and J by 0 bases, leaving 12 bases between them. CDR3 length equals 17 residues. The germline V gene has CDR1 LNHNV and CDR2 YYDKDF (reference sequence). This CDR3 reads CATSRDSWTSSGNTIYF. The CDR3 DNA is TGTGCCACCAGCAGAGATTCGTGGACTTCCTCTGGAAACACCATATATTTT.

The chain employs TRBV7-8 and TRBJ2-5, with D maybe TRBD1 (6 bases). V shed 6 bases and J shed 0 bases, with 17 bases lying between them. The length of the CDR3 is 16 residues. Germline assignment: CDR1 SGHVS and CDR2 FQNEAQ. This CDR3 is CASRRGQITYQETQYF. DNA for the CDR3: TGTGCCAGCAGACGTGGACAGATAACGTACCAAGAGACCCAGTACTTC.

This clone was found a few times. J is TRBJ1-1 and V is TRBV19, with 7 bases that match TRBD1. Germline CDR1 reads LNHDA; CDR2 reads SQIVND (reference sequence). V lost 5 bases and J lost 0; bases outside the gene matches: 6. The CDR3 runs to 15 residues. The CDR3 region is CASSEGTALNTEAFF. The CDR3 DNA reads as TGTGCCAGTAGTGAGGGGACAGCTCTGAACACTGAAGCTTTCTTT.

The chain uses TRBV3-1 (or the pseudogene TRBV3-2) and TRBJ2-7, with 7 bases matching TRBD1. This CDR3 has 14 residues. Trimming at V came to 4 bases and at J to 7 bases, leaving 10 bases not matched to a gene. CDR1 and CDR2 from the germline V gene are LGHDT and YNNKEL (reference sequence). CDR3 sequence (DNA): TGTGCCAGCAGCCCCCGACAGGGCGCTGGTGAGCAGTACTTC. This translates into CASSPRQGAGEQYF.

The genes are TRBV3-1 (or the pseudogene TRBV3-2) and TRBJ2-7; D is ambiguous. The CDR3 is 14 residues long. Trimming took off 1 base at V and 0 bases at J, with 7 bases between the two ends. The germline V gene encodes CDR1 LGHDT and CDR2 YNNKEL (reference sequence). The CDR3 loop is CASSQGVHSYEQYF. The CDR3 nucleotides are TGTGCCAGCAGCCAAGGCGTCCACTCCTACGAGCAGTACTTC.

This clone was observed a handful of times. The CDR3 nucleotides read TGTGCCAGCAGTTCGGGAGTCCCCTACGAGCAGTACTTC. Amino acid sequence: CASSSGVPYEQYF. This chain uses TRBV28 with TRBJ2-7, with a tentative D call TRBD2 (6 bases). The germline V gene encodes CDR1 MDHEN and CDR2 SYDVKM. CDR3 length equals 13 residues. The V end lost 4 bases, the J end lost 2 bases, and 9 bases lay between the germline ends.

This clone was picked up one time. V and J are TRBV7-2 and TRBJ2-3; the match to TRBD2 covers 8 bases. Losses at the gene ends were 5 bases for V and 2 bases for J; bases not matched to a gene: 9. CDR1 SGHTA and CDR2 FQGNSA come from the germline V gene. The CDR3 length is 16 residues. The CDR3 DNA follows: TGTGCCAGCAGCCACTACGGGGGGGGTCTCACAGATACGCAGTATTTT. Protein: CASSHYGGGLTDTQYF. Looking up the rest from reference TRBV7-2 and TRBJ2-3 gives the full variable domain: GAGVSQSPSNKVTEKGKDVELRCDPISGHTALYWYRQSLGQGLEFLIYFQGNSAPDKSGLPSDRFSAERTGGSVSTLTIQRTQQEDSAVYLCASSHYGGGLTDTQYFGPGTRLTVL.

This clone was picked up a small number of times. Other DNA sequences within the sample encode an identical CDR3. The chain couples TRBV6-5 to TRBJ1-2, with 10 bases aligning to TRBD1. V trimming: 0 bases; J trimming: 7 bases; junction bases outside the gene matches: 2. Germline lookup yields CDR1 MNHEY and CDR2 SVGAGI. The CDR3 loop spans 14 amino acids. The CDR3 bases are TGTGCCAGCAGTTACTCGGGACAGGGGAGTGGCTACACCTTC. It is translated as CASSYSGQGSGYTF.

The CDR3 bases are TGTGCCAGCAGGTTTTACGGAGGGTCCTCTGGAAACACCATATATTTT. Protein product: CASRFYGGSSGNTIYF. The chain uses TRBV5-4 and TRBJ1-3; D gene uncertain. This CDR3 is 16 amino acids long. Germline V gene sequence: CDR1 SGHNT, CDR2 YYREEE (reference sequence). V was shortened by 5 bases and J by 0 bases, with 15 bases between the two germline ends. The entire variable domain, with the rest obtained from reference TRBV5-4 and TRBJ1-3, is as follows: ETGVTQSPTHLIKTRGQQVTLRCSSQSGHNTVSWYQQALGQGPQFIFQYYREEENGRGNFPPRFSGLQFPNYSSELNVNALELDDSALYLCASRFYGGSSGNTIYFGEGSWLTVV.

This clone was picked up a small number of times. This chain uses TRBV5-4 with TRBJ1-6, with D tentatively TRBD1 (6 bases). Per the germline V gene, CDR1 is SGHNT and CDR2 is YYREEE (reference sequence). The CDR3 length is 15 residues. V was cut by 0 bases and J by 10 bases, with 14 bases left in between. In DNA, the CDR3 is TGTGCCAGCAGCTTGGGAGGGGGTTTAGAATCACCCCTCCACTTT. Translating gives CASSLGGGLESPLHF.

This clone was detected a few times. V gene TRBV5-1 combines with J gene TRBJ2-1; possibly TRBD1 for D (6 bases). Trimming removed 3 bases from V and 0 bases from J, with 7 bases in between. CDR1 and CDR2 (germline): SGHRS, YFSETQ. CDR3 length equals 14 residues. CDR3 in DNA: TGCGCCAGCAGCTGGGACAACTCCTACAATGAGCAGTTCTTC. Translating gives CASSWDNSYNEQFF.